This T cell receptor beta chain was sequenced in a study of tumor and adjacent non-tumor tissue in lung cancer (dated by TCRdb to the late 2010s). In terms of the full investigation: The cohort included approximately 13 adenocarcinoma, a couple of squamous cell carcinoma and 1 small cell lung cancer patients. The 15 enrolled patients, of whom 10 were men and 5 were women, were aged about 31 to 76 years and were diagnosed with TNM stage I to III disease. Sequencing produced about 130,000,000 productive TCRbeta reads in total, an average of about 4 million reads per sample. The study compared bulk TCRbeta repertoires from lung tumor tissue and matched distant non-tumor lung tissue of roughly 15 lung cancer patients. About 30 paired specimens, one tumor and one normal lung sample per patient, were profiled by TCRbeta CDR3 sequencing.

V lost 7 bases and J lost 5 bases, and the count of bases not matched to a germline gene is 10. The CDR3, from cysteine to phenylalanine, totals 15 residues. The DNA shown is the 45-base CDR3, in frame from base 1. CDR1 and CDR2 are read off the germline V gene as SGHRS and YFSETQ. Bulk unsorted tissue served as the source for RNA extraction, and RNA quality was assessed using a NanoDrop ND-1000 and an Agilent 2100. Newly diagnosed lung cancer patients without prior chemotherapy who had been admitted for thoracic surgery in China between August and November 2014 were enrolled as donors. The study excluded patients who had received radiotherapy or chemotherapy before or who had another cancer at the same time. Surgical tissue pieces of roughly 1-2 cm3 were preserved in RNAlater solution and stored at -80 °C until use. This clonotype was seen repeatedly, ten times or more. Its antigen target is currently unknown. The input lacks base qualities; no much larger clone sits a single base away.

The investigation overall reported the following: TCR diversity (inverse Simpson) was significantly higher in tumor than in normal lung tissue (approximately 440 vs 150, P = 0.0075, Mann-Whitney U test). In normal lung, the top 100 clones accounted for a significantly larger cumulative share of the repertoire than in tumor tissue. TCR diversity was significantly higher in younger patients, and higher tumor TCR diversity was associated with shorter overall and disease-free survival. Neither the sequencing platform nor unique molecular identifiers are named or mentioned anywhere in the methods. Peripheral blood was not sequenced, so blood TCRbeta repertoires in these lung cancer patients were not examined. Only about 15 patients were in the cohort, and the authors stated that larger samples and more detailed clinical data are needed.

The method behind the library was multiplex PCR. The sequencer was an Illumina HiSeq 2500. TCRbeta libraries were constructed through three rounds of nested PCR with primers (Table S4) according to protocols adapted from ARM-PCR. Before sequencing, PCR products of 200-500 bp were cut from the gel and purified using the QIAquick gel extraction kit. On the study's bioinformatics: Trimmomatic was used to clean the reads, FLASH merged the cleaned reads into complete CDR3 sequences, and MiTCR assigned the sequences to V(D)J germline segments. Clonal diversity was computed as the inverse Simpson's index with VDJtools. In-frame sequences without a premature stop codon were defined as productive reads. Through fastp at Q25 and MiXCR, TCRdb rebuilt clones from the public reads, retaining in-frame beta chains. A single entry per CDR3 protein holds the most common genes and DNA from its merged rows. The authors' filters were not applied to this entry. Present in this sample are tens of thousands of distinct CDR3 sequences, around 85% of which were seen just once. Less than 15% of the sample comes from the top ten.

Rearrangement joined TRBV5-1 to TRBJ1-3; TRBD1 aligns with 9 central bases. Material: lung tumor tissue. The clonotype was recovered from a woman aged 45-65 years with non-small cell lung cancer. Read as DNA, the sequence is TGCGCCAGCTCCAAAGGGGACAGGGAAAGAAACACCATATATTTT. It is translated as CASSKGDRERNTIYF.